The sequence of this T cell receptor beta chain was determined in a study of T cells in Graves' hyperthyroidism and ophthalmopathy (dated by TCRdb to the late 2010s). At the level of the whole study: Peripheral blood samples were taken at initial diagnosis, before any treatment was given. A discovery cohort of 95 to 100 patients, approximately 44 with Graves' ophthalmopathy and about 58 with stable Graves' hyperthyroidism, was used to find distinguishing TCR V-J signatures. Prospective prediction of ophthalmopathy was tested in an independent validation cohort consisting of 18 hyperthyroidism patients and 15 or so patients who later progressed to ophthalmopathy. For training and testing, the roughly 100 patients in the discovery cohort were randomly divided in a 7:3 ratio. In addition, the study compared T-cell repertoires in thyroid tissue and in blood from five or six Graves' hyperthyroidism patients. After blood sampling, hyperthyroidism patients were treated with methimazole at a starting dose of 30 mg daily, and ophthalmopathy patients were treated with high-dose intravenous methylprednisolone. The paper reports TCR Vbeta CDR3 sequencing of over 130 peripheral blood samples: around 45 ophthalmopathy, 75 to 80 hyperthyroidism and around 17 progressor patients. General findings and caveats noted by the study authors: Sample size was not statistically predetermined, and investigators were not blinded to group allocation. A model built on a 13 V-J signature distinguished ophthalmopathy from stable hyperthyroidism, reaching 85% to 90% sensitivity and under 84% specificity in cross-validation and 80%/75% in testing. Most expanded thyroid clonotypes (frequency above 0.001) were also detected in blood, a finding suggesting that blood repertoires may reflect thyroid immune responses. In validation, progression to ophthalmopathy was predicted by the model with 55% to 71% sensitivity and 72% to 85% specificity, a median of around 5.9 months before onset.

This clonotype was counted at least ten times. Its recognized antigen is unknown. Per-base qualities were not stored, and no clone one base away is much larger. The TCR beta CDR3 regions were amplified from the RNA transcripts. For the first round of RT-PCR on the TCR CDR3, the HTBI primer set was used together with the Qiagen OneStep RT-PCR kit. Libraries were constructed in a second round of multiplex PCR, after which size selection and purification were carried out. Libraries were sequenced paired-end with 100 bp reads on an Illumina HiSeq2000. In the source study's methods: SOAPnuke was used to process the raw data, with reads discarded if the reads contained adapters or uncalled bases, had a mean Phred below 15, or lacked an exact constant-primer or identifier match. High-quality paired reads were merged with COPE v1.2.5, and unique nucleotide sequences were defined as clonotypes. MiTCR v1.1 was used to align clonotypes to the IMGT TRBV, TRBD and TRBJ reference segments. The analysis included only V-J combinations with a frequency above 0.0001, which together covered over 98% of the repertoires. A TCS score was defined as the ratio between F50 (clonal expansion) and ExV (chaos), using BLOSUM62-based TCRdist between CDR3 peptides within each V-J. Welch's t-statistics and random forest reduced roughly 530 V-J features to roughly 13, which were used in a naive Bayes classifier (R e1071). The Morisita-Horn index was used to measure how similar the thyroid and blood repertoires were. In TCRdb, the public reads were trimmed at Q25 with fastp and aligned with MiXCR, with productive beta chains retained. Rows with one shared CDR3 protein collapse into an entry with the most common genes and DNA. TCRdb's processing, not the authors' own work, is the source of the V and J calls. The sample table shows under 40,000 distinct CDR3 sequences, and about 47% are seen once. 15% to 20% of the sample is held by the ten biggest clonotypes.

The trim is 5 bases for V and 3 bases for J, with a gap of 13 bases between the germline ends. The germline V gene (reference sequence) sets CDR1 to SEHNR and CDR2 to FQNEAQ. The CDR3, from cysteine to phenylalanine, totals 14 residues. Just CDR3 DNA is preserved here, 42 bases in frame from base 1. Ophthalmopathy patients had moderately to severely active disease, with a Clinical Activity Score of 3 or more, a NOSPECS grade of 4 or more, and a disease duration of less than 3 months. The study excluded patients with uncontrolled infections, other autoimmune diseases, pregnancy or lactation. Diagnoses were established on the basis of clinical symptoms, serum thyroxine and TRAb, thyroid ultrasound, and orbital computed tomography. PBMCs were isolated from 10 ml of fresh peripheral blood by Ficoll-Paque density gradient centrifugation. Total RNA was extracted using Trizol reagent, and RNA quality was assessed on an Agilent 2100 Bioanalyzer.

The chain links TRBV7-9 with TRBJ2-5, with TRBD2 tentatively as D gene (6 bases match). The sequenced material came from blood. This receptor was identified in a man aged 35 to 55 with Graves' ophthalmopathy. The CDR3 here reads CASSKVGLKETQYF. The sequence in DNA is TGTGCCAGCAGCAAGGTGGGACTGAAAGAGACCCAGTACTTC.